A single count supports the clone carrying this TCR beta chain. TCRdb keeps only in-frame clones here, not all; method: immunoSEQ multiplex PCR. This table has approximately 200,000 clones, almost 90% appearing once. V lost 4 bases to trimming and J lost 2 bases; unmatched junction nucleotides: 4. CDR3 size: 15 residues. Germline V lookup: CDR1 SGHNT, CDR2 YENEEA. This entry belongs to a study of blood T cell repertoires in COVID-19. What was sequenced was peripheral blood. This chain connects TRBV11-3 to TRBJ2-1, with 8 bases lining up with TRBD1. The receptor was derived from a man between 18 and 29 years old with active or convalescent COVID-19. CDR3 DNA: TGTGCCAGCAGCTGGACAGGGTCCACCTACAATGAGCAGTTCTTC. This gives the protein CASSWTGSTYNEQFF.